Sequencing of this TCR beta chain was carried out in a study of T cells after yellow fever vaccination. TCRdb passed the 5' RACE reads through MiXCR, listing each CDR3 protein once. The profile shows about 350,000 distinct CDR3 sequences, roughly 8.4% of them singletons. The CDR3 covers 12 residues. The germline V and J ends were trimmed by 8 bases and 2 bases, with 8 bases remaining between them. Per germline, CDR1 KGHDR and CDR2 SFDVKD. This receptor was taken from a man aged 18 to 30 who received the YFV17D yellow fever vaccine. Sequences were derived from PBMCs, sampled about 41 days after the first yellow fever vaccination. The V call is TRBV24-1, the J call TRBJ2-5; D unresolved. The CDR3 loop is CATIKTQETQYF. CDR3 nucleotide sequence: TGTGCCACCATTAAAACTCAAGAGACCCAGTACTTC.